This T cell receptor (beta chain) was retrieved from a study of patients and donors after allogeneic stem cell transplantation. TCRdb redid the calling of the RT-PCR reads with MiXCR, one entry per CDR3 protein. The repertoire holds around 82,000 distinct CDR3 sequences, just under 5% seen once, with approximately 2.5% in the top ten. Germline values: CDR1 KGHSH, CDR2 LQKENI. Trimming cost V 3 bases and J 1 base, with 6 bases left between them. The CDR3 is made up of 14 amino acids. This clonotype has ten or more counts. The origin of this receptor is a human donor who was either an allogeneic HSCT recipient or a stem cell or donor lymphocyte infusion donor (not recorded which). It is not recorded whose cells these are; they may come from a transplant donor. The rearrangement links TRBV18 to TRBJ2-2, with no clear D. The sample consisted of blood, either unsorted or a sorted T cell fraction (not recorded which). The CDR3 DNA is TGTGCCAGCTCACCGAGGCAGAACACCGGGGAGCTGTTTTTT. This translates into CASSPRQNTGELFF. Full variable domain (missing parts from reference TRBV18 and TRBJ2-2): NAGVMQNPRHLVRRRGQEARLRCSPMKGHSHVYWYRQLPEEGLKFMVYLQKENIIDESGMPKERFSAEFPKEGPSILRIQQVVRGDSAAYFCASSPRQNTGELFFGEGSRLTVL.